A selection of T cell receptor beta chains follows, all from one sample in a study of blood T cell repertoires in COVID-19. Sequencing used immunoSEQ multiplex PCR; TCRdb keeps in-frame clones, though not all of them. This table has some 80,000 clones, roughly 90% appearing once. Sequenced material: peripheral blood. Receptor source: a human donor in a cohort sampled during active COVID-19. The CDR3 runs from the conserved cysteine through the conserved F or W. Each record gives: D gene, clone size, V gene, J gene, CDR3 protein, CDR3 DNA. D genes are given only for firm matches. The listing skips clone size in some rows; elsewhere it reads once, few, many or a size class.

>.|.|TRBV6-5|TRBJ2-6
CASSYSGRDGANVLTF
TGTGCCAGCAGTTACTCCGGCAGGGATGGGGCCAACGTCCTGACTTTC
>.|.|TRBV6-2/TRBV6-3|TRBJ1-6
CASSLPPDSNNSPLHF
TGTGCCAGCAGCCTTCCTCCGGACAGCAATAATTCACCCCTCCACTTT
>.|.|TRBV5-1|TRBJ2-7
CASSLAPDSQYEQYF
TGCGCCAGCAGCTTGGCTCCGGACAGCCAATACGAGCAGTACTTC
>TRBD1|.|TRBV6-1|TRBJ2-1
CASSEGPGQGAYNEQFF
TGTGCCAGCAGTGAAGGACCGGGACAGGGGGCTTACAATGAGCAGTTCTTC
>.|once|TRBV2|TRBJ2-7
CASTGGTYEQYF
TGTGCCAGCACCGGAGGAACCTACGAGCAGTACTTC
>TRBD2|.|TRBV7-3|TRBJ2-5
CASSSASGGIETQYF
TGTGCCAGCAGCTCCGCTAGCGGGGGTATAGAGACCCAGTACTTC
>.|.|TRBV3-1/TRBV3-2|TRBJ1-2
CASSGGGDYGYTF
TGTGCCAGCAGTGGAGGGGGGGACTATGGCTACACCTTC
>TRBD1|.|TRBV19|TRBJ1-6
CASSVTGDNSPLHF
TGTGCCAGTAGTGTTACAGGGGATAATTCACCCCTCCACTTT
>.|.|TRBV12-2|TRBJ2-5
CASRLTYSVRATQETQYF
TGTGCAAGTCGCTTAACCTATAGCGTGCGAGCCACCCAAGAGACCCAGTACTTC
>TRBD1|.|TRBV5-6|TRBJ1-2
CASRSGTGSYYGYTF
TGTGCCAGCAGGAGTGGGACAGGGTCTTACTATGGCTACACCTTC
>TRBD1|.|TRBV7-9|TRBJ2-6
CASSLAQGAGANVLTF
TGTGCCAGCAGCTTAGCCCAGGGGGCTGGGGCCAACGTCCTGACTTTC
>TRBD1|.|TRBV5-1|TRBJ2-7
CASSSGTGGTSQYF
TGCGCCAGCAGCTCTGGGACAGGGGGCACCTCGCAGTACTTC
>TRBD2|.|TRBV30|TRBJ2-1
CAWTKLAGGNNEQFF
TGTGCCTGGACCAAACTAGCGGGAGGAAACAATGAGCAGTTCTTC
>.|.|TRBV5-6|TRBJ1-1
CASSLPRTGMNTEAFF
TGTGCCAGCAGCTTGCCCCGGACTGGGATGAACACTGAAGCTTTCTTT